Sequencing of this T cell receptor beta chain was carried out in a study of OX40 agonist ivuxolimab in advanced cancers. Sequenced by immunoSEQ multiplex PCR; TCRdb stores in-frame clones only, minus some. The sample records approximately 54,000 clones, around 81% being singletons. Germline V gives CDR1 MNHEY, CDR2 SVGAGI. V lost 0 bases to trimming and J lost 0 bases, with 9 bases between them. This CDR3 spans 16 amino acids. Sequenced here: CD4+ or CD8+ T cells sorted from blood, sampled in a trial of the OX40 agonist ivuxolimab. The chain couples TRBV6-5 to TRBJ1-3; D unresolved. This sequence was found in an adult with an advanced solid tumor such as melanoma, head and neck, liver or kidney cancer. CDR3 amino acids: CASSYSDAPSGNTIYF. The CDR3 nucleotides read TGTGCCAGCAGTTACTCAGATGCCCCCTCTGGAAACACCATATATTTT.